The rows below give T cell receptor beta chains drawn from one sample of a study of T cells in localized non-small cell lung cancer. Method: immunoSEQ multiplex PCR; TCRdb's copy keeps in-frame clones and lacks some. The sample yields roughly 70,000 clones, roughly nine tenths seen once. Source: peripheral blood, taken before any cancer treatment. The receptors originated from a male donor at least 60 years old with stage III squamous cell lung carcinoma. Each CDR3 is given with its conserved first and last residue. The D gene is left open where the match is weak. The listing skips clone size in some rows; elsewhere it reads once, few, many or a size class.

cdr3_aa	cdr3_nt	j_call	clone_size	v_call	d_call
CASSLSNQHLLTFF	TGTGCCAGCAGTTTATCTAATCAACACCTGCTGACTTTCTTT	TRBJ1-1	.	TRBV27	.
CASRYRRSDEQFF	TGTGCCAGCAGATACCGGAGGTCTGATGAGCAGTTCTTC	TRBJ2-1	.	TRBV2	.
CATSSGGGQGVNTQYF	TGTGCCACCAGCTCTGGAGGGGGACAGGGGGTAAATACGCAGTATTTT	TRBJ2-3	.	TRBV15	TRBD1
CAWSFKRGVTEAFF	TGTGCCTGGAGTTTCAAGCGTGGAGTCACTGAAGCTTTCTTT	TRBJ1-1	few	TRBV30	.
CASSSTGGTDYGYTF	TGTGCCAGCAGTTCTACGGGGGGGACAGACTATGGCTACACCTTC	TRBJ1-2	.	TRBV6-6	TRBD1
CSARQTISTEAFF	TGCAGCGCCCGACAGACAATCAGCACTGAAGCTTTCTTT	TRBJ1-1	.	TRBV29-1	.
CASSESWSSSYEQYF	TGTGCCAGCAGTGAATCCTGGTCCAGCTCCTACGAGCAGTACTTC	TRBJ2-7	.	TRBV25-1	.
CASSPTLGPGNTIYF	TGTGCCAGCTCACCCACACTTGGGCCTGGAAACACCATATATTTT	TRBJ1-3	few	TRBV18	.
CASSALGGTSNVLTF	TGCGCCAGCAGCGCCCTAGGGGGCACTTCCAACGTCCTGACTTTC	TRBJ2-6	.	TRBV5-1	TRBD1
CSMRGRGEKLFF	TGCAGCATGAGGGGGCGTGGGGAAAAACTGTTTTTT	TRBJ1-4	.	TRBV29-1	TRBD1
CASKRDSTNTGELFF	TGTGCCAGCAAGAGGGACAGTACGAACACCGGGGAGCTGTTTTTT	TRBJ2-2	.	TRBV2	TRBD1
CASSRDRAGANVLTF	TGTGCCAGCAGCAGGGACAGGGCTGGGGCCAACGTCCTGACTTTC	TRBJ2-6	.	TRBV2	TRBD1
CASSLSRGATNEKLFF	TGTGCCAGCAGTTTATCTAGGGGAGCAACTAATGAAAAACTGTTTTTT	TRBJ1-4	once	TRBV27	.
CASSTTGTALGELFF	TGTGCCAGCAGTACCACCGGGACCGCTCTGGGGGAGCTGTTTTTT	TRBJ2-2	.	TRBV27	.
CASSLMSGVNEQFF	TGTGCCAGCAGCTTAATGTCGGGCGTAAATGAGCAGTTCTTC	TRBJ2-1	few	TRBV7-2	.
CASSLARDGGGRPYEQYF	TGTGCCAGCAGCTTAGCGAGGGACGGCGGGGGCCGACCCTACGAGCAGTACTTC	TRBJ2-7	.	TRBV7-2	.
CSTAQGATNEKLFF	TGCAGCACCGCACAGGGGGCAACTAATGAAAAACTGTTTTTT	TRBJ1-4	.	TRBV29-1	TRBD1
CASSYTGTDSYEQYF	TGTGCCAGCAGTTACACGGGGACAGACTCCTACGAGCAGTACTTC	TRBJ2-7	.	TRBV6-5	TRBD1
CAWTPTGVYGYTF	TGTGCCTGGACCCCCACAGGGGTCTATGGCTACACCTTC	TRBJ1-2	.	TRBV30	TRBD1
CATGASETQYF	TGTGCCACCGGGGCGTCAGAGACCCAGTACTTC	TRBJ2-5	.	TRBV6-5	.
CASSSHRGKTQYF	TGCGCCAGCAGCTCACACAGGGGAAAGACCCAGTACTTC	TRBJ2-5	.	TRBV5-1	TRBD1
CASIVSNTGELFF	TGTGCCAGCATCGTTTCGAACACCGGGGAGCTGTTTTTT	TRBJ2-2	.	TRBV19	.
CASSQSENTEAFF	TGCGCCAGCAGCCAGTCAGAGAACACTGAAGCTTTCTTT	TRBJ1-1	.	TRBV5-1	.
CASSVLAGGNEQYF	TGTGCCAGTAGTGTACTCGCGGGGGGAAACGAGCAGTACTTC	TRBJ2-7	.	TRBV19	TRBD2
CASSEQEYQPQHF	TGCGCCAGCAGCGAGCAGGAGTATCAGCCCCAGCATTTT	TRBJ1-5	once	TRBV5-1	.
CASSYGPLINTGELFF	TGTGCCAGCAGCTATGGTCCACTCATCAACACCGGGGAGCTGTTTTTT	TRBJ2-2	.	TRBV11-2	.
CASRSQETQYF	TGTGCCAGCAGGTCTCAAGAGACCCAGTACTTC	TRBJ2-5	.	TRBV7-8	.
CASTGPNYSGNTIYF	TGTGCCAGCACAGGGCCGAACTACTCTGGAAACACCATATATTTT	TRBJ1-3	once	TRBV2	.
CASSVSQNNQPQHF	TGTGCCAGCAGCGTCTCACAGAACAATCAGCCCCAGCATTTT	TRBJ1-5	once	TRBV9	.
CASSRGRNSPLHF	TGTGCCAGTTCAAGGGGACGTAATTCACCCCTCCACTTT	TRBJ1-6	few	TRBV19	.